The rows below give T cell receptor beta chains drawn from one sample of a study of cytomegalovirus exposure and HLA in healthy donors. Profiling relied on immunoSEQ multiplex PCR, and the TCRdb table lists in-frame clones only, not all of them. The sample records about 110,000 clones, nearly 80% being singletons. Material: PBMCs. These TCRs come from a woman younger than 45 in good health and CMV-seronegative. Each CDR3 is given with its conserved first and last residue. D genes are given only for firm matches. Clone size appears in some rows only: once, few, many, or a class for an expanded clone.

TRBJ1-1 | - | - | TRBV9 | CASSEIQGSHTEAFF | TGTGCCAGCAGCGAAATACAGGGAAGTCACACTGAAGCTTTCTTT
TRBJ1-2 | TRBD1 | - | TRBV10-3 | CAIKGDRSHRNYGYTF | TGTGCCATCAAGGGGGACAGGTCCCATAGAAACTATGGCTACACCTTC
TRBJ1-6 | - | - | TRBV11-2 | CASSLDSPAAYNSPLHF | TGTGCCAGCAGCTTAGACAGCCCAGCGGCCTATAATTCACCCCTCCACTTT
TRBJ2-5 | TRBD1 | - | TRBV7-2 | CASSWTGQETQYF | TGTGCCAGCAGCTGGACAGGGCAAGAGACCCAGTACTTC
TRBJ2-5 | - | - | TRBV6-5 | CASSYRGSETQYF | TGTGCCAGCAGTTATAGGGGCTCGGAGACCCAGTACTTC
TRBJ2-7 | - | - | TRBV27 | CASSFGTSSSYEQYF | TGTGCCAGCAGTTTTGGGACATCCAGCTCCTACGAGCAGTACTTC
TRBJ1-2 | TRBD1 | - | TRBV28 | CASSLRTGRGYTF | TGTGCCAGCAGTCTAAGGACAGGGAGGGGCTACACCTTC
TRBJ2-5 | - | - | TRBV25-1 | CASSEGGQETQYF | TGTGCCAGCAGTGAGGGGGGCCAAGAGACCCAGTACTTC
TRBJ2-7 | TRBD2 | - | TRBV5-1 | CASALVAGGPHEQYF | TGCGCCAGCGCACTCGTAGCGGGGGGGCCCCACGAGCAGTACTTC
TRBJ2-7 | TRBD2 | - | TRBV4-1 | CASSHAPTSGSVRREQYF | TGCGCCAGCAGCCACGCCCCGACTAGCGGGAGTGTGCGTCGTGAGCAGTACTTC
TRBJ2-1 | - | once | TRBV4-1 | CASSPRGSSYNEQFF | TGCGCCAGCAGCCCCAGAGGGAGCTCCTACAATGAGCAGTTCTTC
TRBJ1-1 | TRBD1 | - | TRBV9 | CASSVEATGLDEAFF | TGTGCCAGCAGCGTAGAAGCGACAGGGCTTGATGAAGCTTTCTTT
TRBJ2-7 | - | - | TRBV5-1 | CASSPPLGDEQYF | TGCGCCAGCAGCCCCCCCCTAGGGGACGAGCAGTACTTC
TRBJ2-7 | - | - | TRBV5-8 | CASSGRPSYEQYF | TGTGCCAGCAGCGGGCGACCCTCCTACGAGCAGTACTTC
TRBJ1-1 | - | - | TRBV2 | CASSYLGAYEAFF | TGTGCCAGCAGTTATCTGGGGGCGTATGAAGCTTTCTTT
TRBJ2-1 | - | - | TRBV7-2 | CASSLQGPNEQFF | TGTGCCAGCAGCTTACAGGGTCCCAATGAGCAGTTCTTC
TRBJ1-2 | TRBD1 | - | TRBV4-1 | CASSQGGTGNYGYTF | TGCGCCAGCAGCCAAGGTGGGACAGGGAACTATGGCTACACCTTC
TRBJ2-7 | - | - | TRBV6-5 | CASSFRQSSYEQYF | TGTGCCAGCAGTTTCCGACAGTCCTCCTACGAGCAGTACTTC
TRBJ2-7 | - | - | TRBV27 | CASSPTVGSYEQYF | TGTGCCAGCAGCCCGACAGTTGGCTCCTACGAGCAGTACTTC
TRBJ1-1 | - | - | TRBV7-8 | CASSLALRGDTEAFF | TGTGCCAGCAGCTTAGCGCTTCGGGGAGACACTGAAGCTTTCTTT
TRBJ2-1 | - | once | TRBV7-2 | CASSFWGQRHDEQFF | TGTGCCAGCAGCTTCTGGGGGCAAAGGCACGATGAGCAGTTCTTC
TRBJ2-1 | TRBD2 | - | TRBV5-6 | CASSLAGGSDEQFF | TGTGCCAGCAGCTTGGCGGGCGGGAGTGACGAGCAGTTCTTC
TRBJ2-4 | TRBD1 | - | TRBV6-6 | CASSEPGGAKNIQYF | TGTGCCAGCAGTGAGCCAGGGGGCGCAAAAAACATTCAGTACTTC
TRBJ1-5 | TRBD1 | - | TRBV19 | CASSIVPGGNQPQHF | TGTGCCAGTAGTATAGTCCCAGGGGGTAATCAGCCCCAGCATTTT
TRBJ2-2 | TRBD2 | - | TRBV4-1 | CASSQDAGLAGGPPLGELFF | TGCGCCAGCAGCCAAGATGCGGGACTAGCGGGAGGGCCACCCCTCGGGGAGCTGTTTTTT
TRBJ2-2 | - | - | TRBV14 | CASSQDLEGELFF | TGTGCCAGCAGCCAAGATCTTGAGGGGGAGCTGTTTTTT
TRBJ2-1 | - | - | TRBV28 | CASSLGGSSYNEQFF | TGTGCCAGCAGTTTGGGGGGAAGCTCCTACAATGAGCAGTTCTTC
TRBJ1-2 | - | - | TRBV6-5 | CASRQDSSYGYTF | TGTGCCAGCAGGCAAGACAGCTCCTATGGCTACACCTTC
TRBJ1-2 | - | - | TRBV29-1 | CTYARQVANYGYTF | TGCACCTACGCTCGGCAGGTAGCTAACTATGGCTACACCTTC
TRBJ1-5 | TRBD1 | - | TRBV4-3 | CASSQDLDRAQHF | TGCGCCAGCAGCCAAGATTTGGACAGGGCCCAGCATTTT
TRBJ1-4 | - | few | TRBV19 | CASGGGGRHEKLFF | TGTGCCAGTGGCGGCGGGGGGCGGCATGAAAAACTGTTTTTT
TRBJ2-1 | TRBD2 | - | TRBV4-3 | CASSQLLADLYNEQFF | TGCGCCAGCAGCCAACTCCTAGCGGACCTCTACAATGAGCAGTTCTTC
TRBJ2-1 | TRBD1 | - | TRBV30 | CAWRGGTGIENEQFF | TGTGCCTGGAGGGGCGGGACAGGGATAGAGAATGAGCAGTTCTTC
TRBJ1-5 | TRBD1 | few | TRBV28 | CASRSSGQGGQPQHF | TGTGCCAGCAGAAGCTCGGGACAGGGTGGCCAGCCCCAGCATTTT
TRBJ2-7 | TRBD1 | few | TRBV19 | CASSRGRTEQYF | TGTGCCTCAAGTAGGGGGCGGACCGAGCAGTACTTC
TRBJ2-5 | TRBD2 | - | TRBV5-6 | CASSWAGVRETQYF | TGTGCCAGCAGCTGGGCGGGGGTCCGGGAGACCCAGTACTTC
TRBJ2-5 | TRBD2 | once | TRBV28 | CASSLIDYWGTSGVETQYF | TGTGCCAGCAGTTTGATTGACTATTGGGGGACTAGCGGGGTGGAGACCCAGTACTTC
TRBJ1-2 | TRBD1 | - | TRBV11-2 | CASSLDRGDSYGYTF | TGTGCCAGCAGCTTAGATCGTGGGGACAGCTATGGCTACACCTTC
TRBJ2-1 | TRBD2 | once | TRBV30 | CAWSGRVGNEQFF | TGTGCCTGGAGCGGGAGGGTGGGCAATGAGCAGTTCTTC
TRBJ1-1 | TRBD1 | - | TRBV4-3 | CASSQEGTGTWIGEAFF | TGCGCCAGCAGCCAAGAAGGGACAGGGACGTGGATAGGTGAAGCTTTCTTT
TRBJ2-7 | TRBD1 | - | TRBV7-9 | CASIRTGGYEQYF | TGTGCCAGCATCCGGACAGGGGGCTACGAGCAGTACTTC
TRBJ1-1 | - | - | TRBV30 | CAWSVHLNTEAFF | TGTGCCTGGAGTGTACATCTGAACACTGAAGCTTTCTTT
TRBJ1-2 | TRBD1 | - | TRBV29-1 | CSVAIDRALGYTF | TGCAGCGTTGCGATCGACAGGGCCCTGGGCTACACCTTC
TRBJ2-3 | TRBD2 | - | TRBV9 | CASSRVGVGLAGVRDTQYF | TGTGCCAGCAGCCGCGTAGGGGTGGGACTAGCGGGAGTACGAGATACGCAGTATTTT
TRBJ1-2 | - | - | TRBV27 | CASSLARLNYGYTF | TGTGCCAGCAGTTTAGCTAGGTTGAACTATGGCTACACCTTC
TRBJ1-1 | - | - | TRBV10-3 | CAISETGKGSGEAFF | TGTGCCATCAGTGAGACAGGGAAGGGTTCGGGGGAAGCTTTCTTT
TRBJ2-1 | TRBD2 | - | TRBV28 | CASSHLAGSYNEQFF | TGTGCCAGCAGTCATCTAGCGGGGTCGTACAATGAGCAGTTCTTC
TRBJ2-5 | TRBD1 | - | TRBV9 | CASSARTGGQETQYF | TGTGCCAGCAGCGCACGGACAGGGGGACAAGAGACCCAGTACTTC
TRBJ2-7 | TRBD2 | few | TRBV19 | CASSTTSGGSYEQYF | TGTGCCAGTAGTACTACTAGCGGGGGCTCCTACGAGCAGTACTTC
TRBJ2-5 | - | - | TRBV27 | CASSIIEQETQYF | TGTGCCAGCAGTATCATTGAGCAAGAGACCCAGTACTTC
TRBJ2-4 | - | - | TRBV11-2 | CASSLSLAKNIQYF | TGTGCCAGCAGCCTGAGTCTAGCCAAAAACATTCAGTACTTC